The 30 T cell receptor beta chains below come from one sample, sequenced in a study of blood T cell repertoires in COVID-19. Clones were sequenced by immunoSEQ multiplex PCR, and TCRdb holds only the in-frame ones, with some missing. The sample yields under 150,000 clones, 70% to 90% seen once. Sequencing was done on a sample of peripheral blood. The source of these receptors is a woman in her seventies who had recovered from COVID-19.

The rearrangement uses TRBV4-2 and TRBJ2-2; the D gene is possibly TRBD2 (5 bases). CDR1 is LGHNA and CDR2 is YNFKEQ in the germline V gene. The CDR3 loop spans 15 amino acids. V lost 0 bases and J lost 6, with 11 bases in between. The CDR3 spells CASSQDPGGPGELFF. In DNA form, the CDR3 reads TGTGCCAGCAGCCAAGACCCCGGCGGGCCCGGGGAGCTGTTTTTT.

This chain uses TRBV30 with TRBJ1-4; TRBD1 agrees at 9 bases. With V trimmed by 2 bases and J by 8 bases, 3 bases remained unmatched. The CDR3 contains 13 residues. From germline, CDR1 is GTSNPN and CDR2 SVGIG (reference sequence). The CDR3 region is CAWSTGTGEKLFF. In DNA, the CDR3 is TGTGCCTGGAGTACCGGGACAGGGGAAAAACTGTTTTTT.

The table lists this clone with a count of one. The V gene is TRBV4-2, the J gene TRBJ2-7; 7 bases line up with TRBD2. V was pared by 0 bases and J by 5 bases, with 7 bases of the junction left unmatched. Germline CDR1 and CDR2: LGHNA and YNFKEQ. CDR3 length: 15 residues. CDR3 coding DNA: TGTGCCAGCAGCCAAGAGCTGCGGGGGACCAACGAGCAGTACTTC. Protein: CASSQELRGTNEQYF.

The chain employs TRBV20-1 and TRBJ1-2; no clear D. Deletions cut 3 bases from V and 8 bases from J, with 13 bases between. The germline gives CDR1 DFQATT, CDR2 SNEGSKA (reference sequence). The CDR3 length is 12 residues. The CDR3 bases are TGCAGTGCTAGTATGCGGGGAGAAGGCTACACCTTC. Translating gives CSASMRGEGYTF.

V is TRBV30 and J is TRBJ2-7; 10 nucleotides match TRBD1. Losses at the gene ends were 4 bases for V and 7 bases for J; bases not matched to a gene: 10. CDR3 size: 14 residues. Germline V gene sequence: CDR1 GTSNPN, CDR2 SVGIG (reference sequence). The CDR3 loop is CAWTTGQGLWEQYF. The DNA for the CDR3 is TGTGCCTGGACAACGGGACAGGGGCTCTGGGAGCAGTACTTC.

The chain combines TRBV4-1 with TRBJ1-4, with D possibly TRBD1 on 6 matching bases. This CDR3 has 14 residues. Trimming removed 5 bases at V and 7 bases at J, with 14 bases between. In germline, CDR1 is MGHRA, CDR2 YSYEKL. The CDR3 spells CASSYPDRAEKLFF. The CDR3 DNA follows: TGCGCCAGCAGCTACCCGGACAGAGCTGAAAAACTGTTTTTT.

J is TRBJ2-2 and V is TRBV19, with D possibly being TRBD1 (6 bases). This CDR3 region has 13 residues. Germline lookup yields CDR1 LNHDA and CDR2 SQIVND (reference sequence). V lost 9 bases and J lost 5, with 13 bases in between. DNA of the CDR3: TGTGCCAGCACGGACAGACAAACCGGGGAGCTGTTTTTT. Amino acids: CASTDRQTGELFF.

This clone appeared once. For the CDR3, the DNA is TGTGCCAGCAGTTTAAGGGGATCAGGGGCCAACGTCCTGACTTTC. Protein product: CASSLRGSGANVLTF. The chain is built from TRBV27 and TRBJ2-6, with D perhaps matching TRBD1 (5 bases). Germline loops: CDR1 MNHEY, CDR2 SMNVEV (reference sequence). The CDR3 is 15 residues long. Trimming left V 2 bases short and J 4 bases short, with 9 bases between.

The gene calls are TRBV12-3 or TRBV12-4 and TRBJ2-7, with unresolved D. The length of the CDR3 is 10 residues. V was trimmed by 8 bases and J by 4 bases, leaving 6 bases between them. The CDR3 nucleotides read TGTGCCAGCCACAAATACGAGCAGTACTTC. Protein sequence: CASHKYEQYF.

J is TRBJ1-6 and V is TRBV9; D ambiguous. Germline loops: CDR1 SGDLS, CDR2 YYNGEE. The V and J ends lost 0 bases and 7 bases respectively, with 8 bases between them. The CDR3 covers 14 residues. CDR3 residues: CASSVGSGNSPLHF. The DNA for the CDR3 is TGTGCCAGCAGCGTAGGTTCGGGAAATTCACCCCTCCACTTT.

V is TRBV4-3 and J is TRBJ2-7; D not resolved. The CDR3 is made up of 15 amino acids. Trimming took 2 bases from V and 1 from J, leaving 12 bases between them. Germline-derived CDR1 and CDR2 are LGHNA and YSLEER. CDR3 in amino acids: CASSQLRGVSYEQYF. Written as DNA, the CDR3 is TGCGCCAGCAGCCAACTCCGTGGAGTTTCCTACGAGCAGTACTTC.

The chain combines TRBV6-2 or TRBV6-3 with TRBJ2-7; TRBD1 aligns across 7 bases. The CDR3 totals 13 residues. Per the germline V gene, CDR1 is MNHEY and CDR2 is SVGEGT. J lost 3 bases, V lost 3 bases, and 2 bases had no gene match. The CDR3 spells CASSYNRGYEQYF. Written as DNA, the CDR3 is TGTGCCAGCAGTTATAACAGGGGCTACGAGCAGTACTTC.

The chain couples TRBV9 to TRBJ1-1; TRBD1 matches 11 bases. J gave up 4 bases and V 7 bases, and 9 bases lay outside the gene matches. The CDR3 has 15 amino acids. Germline CDR1 SGDLS, CDR2 YYNGEE. The CDR3 DNA reads as TGTGCCAGCCGACGGACAGGGGGCGGTGGCACTGAAGCTTTCTTT. Protein: CASRRTGGGGTEAFF.

This chain uses TRBV6-2 or TRBV6-3 with TRBJ1-5; D gene unclear. The CDR3 length is 15 residues. From germline, CDR1 is MNHEY and CDR2 SVGEGT. V was cut by 0 bases and J by 5 bases, with 11 bases left in between. CDR3 coding DNA: TGTGCCAGCAGTTACTCGGTCAACCGAGATCAGCCCCAGCATTTT. Amino acid sequence: CASSYSVNRDQPQHF.

J is TRBJ1-2 and V is TRBV19; 8 nucleotides line up with TRBD1. This CDR3 region has 14 residues. V lost 4 bases, J lost 4 bases, and 5 bases stayed unmatched. The germline V gene has CDR1 LNHDA and CDR2 SQIVND (reference sequence). The CDR3 region is CASSTPGGGYGYTF. CDR3 DNA sequence: TGTGCCAGTAGTACCCCAGGGGGCGGCTATGGCTACACCTTC.

The chain joins TRBV7-9 to TRBJ1-2; 9 bases agree with TRBD1. This CDR3 contains 14 residues. Germline CDR1 reads SEHNR; CDR2 reads FQNEAQ (reference sequence). J was trimmed by 6 bases and V by 1 base; bases with no gene match: 3. The CDR3 DNA reads TGTGCCAGCAGCTTAGACAGGGGGCAGAATGGCTACACCTTC. Its translation: CASSLDRGQNGYTF.

V is TRBV14 and J is TRBJ1-1; 7 bases are a match to TRBD1. The CDR3 is made up of 14 amino acids. The germline V gene encodes CDR1 SGHDN and CDR2 FVKESK. V was pared by 8 bases and J by 0 bases, with 6 bases of the junction left unmatched. The CDR3 nucleotides are TGTGCCAGCTCTTCCAGGGGGTTGAACACTGAAGCTTTCTTT. Protein sequence: CASSSRGLNTEAFF.

J is TRBJ2-1 and V is TRBV28; TRBD2 aligns across 9 bases. J gave up 1 base and V 6 bases, and 13 bases lay outside the gene matches. Germline values: CDR1 MDHEN, CDR2 SYDVKM. The CDR3 sequence is 18 residues long. The CDR3 DNA reads TGTGCCAGCAGCACTATTTTTCCTCTAGCGGGATCCTACAATGAGCAGTTCTTC. Translated, it gives CASSTIFPLAGSYNEQFF.

The gene calls are TRBV2 and TRBJ2-1, with 7 bases matching TRBD2. Unmatched junction bases numbered 9, after V lost 3 bases and J lost 7 bases. The CDR3 has 15 amino acids. The V gene's germline CDR1 is SNHLY and CDR2 FYNNEI. The CDR3 region is CASSDMAGGENEQFF. The CDR3 DNA reads TGTGCCAGCAGTGACATGGCTGGGGGGGAAAATGAGCAGTTCTTC.

The chain has TRBV29-1 and TRBJ2-3; D remains ambiguous. CDR1 and CDR2 (germline): SQVTM, ANQGSEA. The CDR3 runs 12 residues. The ends were cut back, 1 base at V and 4 bases at J, with 6 bases in the middle. The chain's CDR3 is CSVEGASDTQYF. In DNA form, the CDR3 reads TGCAGCGTTGAAGGGGCCTCAGATACGCAGTATTTT.

The chain is built from TRBV5-1 and TRBJ1-3; D gene uncertain. Germline loops: CDR1 SGHRS, CDR2 YFSETQ. Trimming removed 0 bases from V and 8 bases from J, with 12 bases in between. The length of the CDR3 is 14 residues. The chain's CDR3 is CASSLGNSPDTIYF. CDR3 coding DNA: TGCGCCAGCAGCTTGGGTAATTCTCCGGACACCATATATTTT.

The chain uses TRBV18 and TRBJ1-5; a weak D match, TRBD1 (6 bases). Trimming shortened V by 3 bases and J by 2 bases, and 14 bases separated the two germline ends. From germline, CDR1 is KGHSH and CDR2 LQKENI. This CDR3 has 16 amino acids. The DNA of the CDR3 is TGTGCCAGCTCACCCAGGGGATCGGTCGGCAATCAGCCCCAGCATTTT. Translation: CASSPRGSVGNQPQHF.

V and J are TRBV5-1 and TRBJ2-5; D possibly corresponds to TRBD1 (5 bases). This CDR3 is built from 13 residues. The V end was cut by 2 bases, the J end by 2 bases, with 7 bases between. Germline CDR1 and CDR2: SGHRS and YFSETQ. The CDR3: CASSFDSQETQYF. CDR3 DNA: TGCGCCAGCAGCTTTGACAGTCAAGAGACCCAGTACTTC.

The chain links TRBV28 to TRBJ2-3; D uncertain. V shed 4 bases and J shed 7 bases, with 9 bases lying between them. Germline CDR1 and CDR2: MDHEN and SYDVKM. This CDR3 spans 12 amino acids. The CDR3 nucleotides read TGTGCCAGCAGTTCGGAGCTGTATACGCAGTATTTT. Amino acids: CASSSELYTQYF.

The chain is built from TRBV4-2 and TRBJ2-1, with TRBD2 as a possible D gene (5 bases). The germline V gene has CDR1 LGHNA and CDR2 YNFKEQ. This CDR3 has 15 amino acids. V was clipped by 4 bases and J by 5 bases, with 15 bases between them. The CDR3 reads CASSPLEGGNNEQFF. CDR3 DNA sequence: TGTGCCAGCAGCCCCCTCGAGGGCGGAAACAATGAGCAGTTCTTC.

J is TRBJ2-5 and V is TRBV9, with 14 bases lining up with TRBD2. The CDR3 has 19 residues. The J segment lost 4 bases and the V segment lost 0 bases, leaving 11 bases of the junction unmatched. CDR1 SGDLS and CDR2 YYNGEE come from the germline V gene. CDR3 in amino acids: CASSVGWGLAGVGGETQYF. CDR3 nucleotides: TGTGCCAGCAGCGTAGGCTGGGGACTAGCGGGAGTGGGGGGAGAGACCCAGTACTTC.

This chain uses TRBV5-4 with TRBJ2-3; 8 bases match TRBD2. V lost 4 bases, J lost 2 bases, and 6 bases stayed unmatched. This CDR3 is 15 amino acids long. CDR1 and CDR2 from the germline V gene are SGHNT and YYREEE (reference sequence). The CDR3 coding sequence is TGTGCCAGCAGCCCGGGGGGGACCTTCACAGATACGCAGTATTTT. Its protein product is CASSPGGTFTDTQYF.

The chain uses TRBV19 and TRBJ1-4, with D maybe TRBD1 (6 bases). Germline loops: CDR1 LNHDA, CDR2 SQIVND (reference sequence). There are 16 residues in the CDR3. V was cut by 2 bases and J by 7 bases, with 17 bases left in between. As DNA, the CDR3 is TGTGCCAGTAGTATATCCAGAAGGGGGATAGGTGAAAAACTGTTTTTT. It encodes CASSISRRGIGEKLFF. The full variable domain, its missing parts supplied by reference TRBV19 and TRBJ1-4, is DGGITQSPKYLFRKEGQNVTLSCEQNLNHDAMYWYRQDPGQGLRLIYYSQIVNDFQKGDIAEGYSVSREKKESFPLTVTSAQKNPTAFYLCASSISRRGIGEKLFFGSGTQLSVL.

This clone was seen only once. The chain employs TRBV6-2 or TRBV6-3 and TRBJ1-5, with a tentative D call TRBD1 (6 bases). The CDR3 covers 14 residues. CDR1 and CDR2 (germline): MNHEY, SVGEGT. Trimming left V 6 bases short and J 6 bases short, with 15 bases between. In nucleotides, the CDR3 is TGTGCCAGCAGCCTACGACAGGCCACTCAGCCCCAGCATTTT. Its translation is CASSLRQATQPQHF.

This chain joins TRBV24-1 and TRBJ2-7; 11 bases line up with TRBD1. The CDR3 has 14 amino acids. The junction had 3 bases not matched to a gene; V was cut back by 4 bases and J by 5 bases. Germline CDR1 and CDR2: KGHDR and SFDVKD. The CDR3 spells CATSDPGQGDEQYF. CDR3 DNA sequence: TGTGCCACCAGTGACCCGGGACAGGGGGACGAGCAGTACTTC.